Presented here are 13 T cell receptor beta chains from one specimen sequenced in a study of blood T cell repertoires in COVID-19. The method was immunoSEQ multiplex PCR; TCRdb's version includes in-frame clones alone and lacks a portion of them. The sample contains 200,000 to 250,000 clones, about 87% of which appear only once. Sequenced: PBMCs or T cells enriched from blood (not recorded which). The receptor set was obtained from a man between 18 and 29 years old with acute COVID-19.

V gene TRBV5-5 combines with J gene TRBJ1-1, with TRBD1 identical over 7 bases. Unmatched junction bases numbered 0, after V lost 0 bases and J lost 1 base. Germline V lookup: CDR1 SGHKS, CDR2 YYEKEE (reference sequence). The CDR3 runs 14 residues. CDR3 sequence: CASSLAGGNTEAFF. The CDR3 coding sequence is TGTGCCAGCAGCTTGGCAGGGGGGAACACTGAAGCTTTCTTT.

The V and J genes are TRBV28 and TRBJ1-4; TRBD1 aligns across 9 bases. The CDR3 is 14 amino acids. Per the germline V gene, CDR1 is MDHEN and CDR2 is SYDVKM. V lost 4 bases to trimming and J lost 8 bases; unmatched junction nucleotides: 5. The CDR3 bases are TGTGCCAGCAGTTCCGGGACAGGGTACGAAAAACTGTTTTTT. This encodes CASSSGTGYEKLFF.

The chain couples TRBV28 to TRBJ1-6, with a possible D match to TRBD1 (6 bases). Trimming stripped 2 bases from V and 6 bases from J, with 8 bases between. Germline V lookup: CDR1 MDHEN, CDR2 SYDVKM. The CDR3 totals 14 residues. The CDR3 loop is CASSLQGTNSPLHF. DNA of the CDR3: TGTGCCAGCAGTTTACAGGGGACTAATTCACCCCTCCACTTT.

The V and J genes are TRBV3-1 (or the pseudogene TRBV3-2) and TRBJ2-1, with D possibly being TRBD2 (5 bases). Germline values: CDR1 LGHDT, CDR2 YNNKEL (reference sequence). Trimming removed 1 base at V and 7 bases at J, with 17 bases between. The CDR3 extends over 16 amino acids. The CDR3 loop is CASSQVASSHGNEQFF. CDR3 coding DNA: TGTGCCAGCAGCCAAGTGGCTAGCTCTCATGGAAATGAGCAGTTCTTC.

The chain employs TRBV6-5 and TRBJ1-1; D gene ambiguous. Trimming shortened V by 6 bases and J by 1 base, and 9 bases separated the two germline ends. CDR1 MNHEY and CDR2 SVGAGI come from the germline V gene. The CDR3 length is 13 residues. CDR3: CASRKNRNTEAFF. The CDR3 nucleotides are TGTGCCAGCAGAAAAAACAGGAACACTGAAGCTTTCTTT.

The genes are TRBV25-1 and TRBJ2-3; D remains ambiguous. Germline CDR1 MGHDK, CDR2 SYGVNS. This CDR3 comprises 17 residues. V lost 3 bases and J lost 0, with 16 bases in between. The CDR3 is CASSDYGGTISTDTQYF. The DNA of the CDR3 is TGTGCCAGCAGTGATTATGGCGGAACCATTAGCACAGATACGCAGTATTTT.

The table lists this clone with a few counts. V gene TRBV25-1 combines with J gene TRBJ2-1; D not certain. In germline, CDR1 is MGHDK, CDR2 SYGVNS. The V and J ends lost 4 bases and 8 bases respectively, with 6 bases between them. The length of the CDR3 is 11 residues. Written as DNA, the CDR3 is TGTGCCAGCAGTGGATTAGATGAGCAGTTCTTC. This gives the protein CASSGLDEQFF. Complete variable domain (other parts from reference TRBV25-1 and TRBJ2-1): EADIYQTPRYLVIGTGKKITLECSQTMGHDKMYWYQQDPGMELHLIHYSYGVNSTEKGDLSSESTVSRIRTEHFPLTLESARPSHTSQYLCASSGLDEQFFGPGTRLTVL.

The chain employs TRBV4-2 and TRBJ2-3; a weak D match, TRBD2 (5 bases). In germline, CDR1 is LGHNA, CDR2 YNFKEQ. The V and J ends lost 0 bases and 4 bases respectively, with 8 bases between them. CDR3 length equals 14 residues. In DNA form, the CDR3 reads TGTGCCAGCAGCCAAGAGGTTAGCGCAGATACGCAGTATTTT. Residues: CASSQEVSADTQYF.

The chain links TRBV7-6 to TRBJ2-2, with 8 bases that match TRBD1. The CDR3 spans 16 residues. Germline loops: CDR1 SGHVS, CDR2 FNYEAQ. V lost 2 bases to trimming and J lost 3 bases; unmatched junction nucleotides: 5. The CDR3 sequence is CASSLRTGMDTGELFF. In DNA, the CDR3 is TGTGCCAGCAGCTTACGGACAGGGATGGACACCGGGGAGCTGTTTTTT.

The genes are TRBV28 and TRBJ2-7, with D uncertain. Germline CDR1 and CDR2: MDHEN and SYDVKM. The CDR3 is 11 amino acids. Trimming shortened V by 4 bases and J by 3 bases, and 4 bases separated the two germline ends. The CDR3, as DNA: TGTGCCAGCAGTTGGCTCTACGAGCAGTACTTC. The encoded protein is CASSWLYEQYF.

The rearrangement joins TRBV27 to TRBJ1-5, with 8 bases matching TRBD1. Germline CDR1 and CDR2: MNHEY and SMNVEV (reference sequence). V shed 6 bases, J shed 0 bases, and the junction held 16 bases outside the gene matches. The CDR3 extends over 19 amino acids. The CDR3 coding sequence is TGTGCCAGCAGCCCCATATCGACAGGGGCTGAAGGTAGCAATCAGCCCCAGCATTTT. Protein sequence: CASSPISTGAEGSNQPQHF.

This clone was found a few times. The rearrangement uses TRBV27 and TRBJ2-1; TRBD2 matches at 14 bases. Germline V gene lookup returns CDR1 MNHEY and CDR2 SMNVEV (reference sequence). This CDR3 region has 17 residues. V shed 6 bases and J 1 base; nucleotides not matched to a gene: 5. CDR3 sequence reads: CASSSWTSGGSYNEQFF. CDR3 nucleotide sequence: TGTGCCAGCAGCTCTTGGACTAGCGGGGGGTCCTACAATGAGCAGTTCTTC.

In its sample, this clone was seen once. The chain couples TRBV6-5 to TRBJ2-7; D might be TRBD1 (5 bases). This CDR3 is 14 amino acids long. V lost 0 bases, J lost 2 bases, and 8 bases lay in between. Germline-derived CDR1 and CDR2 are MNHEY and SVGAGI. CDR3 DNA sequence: TGTGCCAGCAGTTACTCGGGGCAGCCCTACGAGCAGTACTTC. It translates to CASSYSGQPYEQYF.